These 25 T cell receptor beta chains share one sample of origin, sequenced in a study of blood T cell repertoires in COVID-19. Generated by immunoSEQ multiplex PCR, the TCRdb table keeps only in-frame clones and is missing some. This table has about 96,000 clones, 80% to 90% appearing once. The source material was peripheral blood. All receptors derive from a human donor with COVID-19, enrolled during active disease. The donor label of this sample is uncertain.

The chain has TRBV2 and TRBJ1-6, with TRBD1 as a possible D gene (6 bases). Trimming shortened V by 6 bases and J by 3 bases, and 12 bases separated the two germline ends. Germline values: CDR1 SNHLY, CDR2 FYNNEI. This CDR3 spans 15 amino acids. The CDR3 nucleotides are TGTGCCAGCAGAAGGACAGATGACTATAATTCACCCCTCCACTTT. As protein: CASRRTDDYNSPLHF.

V and J are TRBV11-1 and TRBJ1-1; the D is unclear. V was pared by 1 base and J by 8 bases, with 11 bases between. The CDR3 loop spans 13 amino acids. Germline CDR1 is SGHAT and CDR2 is FQDESV (reference sequence). The CDR3 is CASSLERSREAFF. For the CDR3, the DNA is TGTGCCAGCAGCTTAGAAAGGAGTCGAGAAGCTTTCTTT.

The rearrangement joins TRBV5-5 to TRBJ1-2, with TRBD1 matching over 7 bases. The CDR3 totals 20 residues. The junction had 20 bases not matched to a gene; V was cut back by 3 bases and J by 0 bases. Germline CDR1 is SGHKS and CDR2 is YYEKEE (reference sequence). This chain's CDR3 is CASSSLSRRTGEKTNYGYTF. The CDR3 DNA is TGTGCCAGCAGCTCGTTAAGCAGAAGGACAGGCGAGAAGACTAACTATGGCTACACCTTC.

The CDR3 loop is CASTRSGILRGYTF. CDR3 bases: TGTGCCAGCACCCGATCCGGGATCCTTCGGGGCTACACCTTC. The J gene is TRBJ1-2, the V gene TRBV6-5; no firm D call. The CDR3 is 14 residues long. The ends were cut back, 7 bases at V and 8 bases at J, with 20 bases in the middle. CDR1 is MNHEY and CDR2 is SVGAGI in the germline V gene.

The V call is TRBV12-3 or TRBV12-4, the J call TRBJ1-1, with no clear D. Trimming left V 5 bases short and J 10 bases short, with 11 bases between. The CDR3 runs to 11 residues. For the CDR3, the DNA is TGTGCCAGCAGTAATTCCGGGTTAGCTTTCTTT. Protein: CASSNSGLAFF.

The CDR3 nucleotides are TGTGCCAGCAGTCGGGAGAAGGCTTATGGCTACACCTTC. It yields the protein CASSREKAYGYTF. The chain couples TRBV6-5 to TRBJ1-2; D is unclear. Per the germline V gene, CDR1 is MNHEY and CDR2 is SVGAGI. V lost 5 bases to trimming and J lost 5 bases, with 12 bases between them. The CDR3 sequence is 13 residues long.

The rearrangement joins TRBV7-2 to TRBJ1-2; D remains ambiguous. Germline lookup yields CDR1 SGHTA and CDR2 FQGNSA. The CDR3 covers 13 residues. V gave up 5 bases and J gave up 8 bases, with 15 bases separating them. The chain's CDR3 is CASSAGFRGGYTF. DNA of the CDR3: TGTGCCAGCAGCGCGGGATTTCGGGGAGGCTACACCTTC.

The rearrangement links TRBV29-1 to TRBJ2-3, with TRBD1 identical over 10 bases. The CDR3 extends over 13 amino acids. V was pared by 6 bases and J by 4 bases, with 4 bases of the junction left unmatched. CDR1 SQVTM and CDR2 ANQGSEA come from the germline V gene. CDR3 coding DNA: TGCAGCGTCGGACAGGGGGAGGCAGATACGCAGTATTTT. It yields the protein CSVGQGEADTQYF.

The V call is TRBV2, the J call TRBJ1-6; D not certain. The CDR3 is made up of 12 amino acids. Germline assignment: CDR1 SNHLY and CDR2 FYNNEI. V was pared by 5 bases and J by 7 bases, with 6 bases between. CDR3: CASSLGNSPLHF. The CDR3, as DNA: TGTGCCAGCAGTCTGGGCAATTCACCCCTCCACTTT.

The rearrangement links TRBV7-2 to TRBJ1-6; D is possibly TRBD1 (5 bases). In germline, CDR1 is SGHTA, CDR2 FQGNSA. The CDR3 covers 13 residues. The CDR3 spells CANGGEYNSPLHF. The CDR3 coding sequence is TGTGCGAACGGGGGAGAGTATAATTCACCCCTCCACTTT.

The chain employs TRBV19 and TRBJ1-2; 7 nucleotides match TRBD1. J lost 6 bases, V lost 5 bases, and 9 bases had no gene match. CDR3 length: 14 residues. Germline V gives CDR1 LNHDA, CDR2 SQIVND (reference sequence). The CDR3 region is CASSSPGGGNGYTF. The CDR3 bases are TGTGCCAGTAGTTCGCCGGGAGGGGGCAATGGCTACACCTTC.

The J gene is TRBJ2-3, the V gene TRBV18; 7 bases match TRBD1. The germline CDR1 and CDR2 sequences are KGHSH and LQKENI. V lost 2 bases to trimming and J lost 0 bases; unmatched junction nucleotides: 11. The CDR3 has 18 amino acids. The CDR3 DNA is TGTGCCAGCTCACCAGGGGGACAGAGAAAAACTAGCACAGATACGCAGTATTTT. It specifies CASSPGGQRKTSTDTQYF.

This rearrangement joins TRBV2 to TRBJ1-2; D not certain. The CDR3 is 13 residues long. Trimming stripped 2 bases from V and 7 bases from J, with 11 bases between. Germline V gives CDR1 SNHLY, CDR2 FYNNEI. CDR3 sequence: CASSERGRGGYTF. DNA of the CDR3: TGTGCCAGCAGTGAAAGAGGGAGAGGTGGCTACACCTTC.

This rearrangement joins TRBV7-2 to TRBJ2-3, with a weak D call TRBD1 (5 bases). The V gene lost 3 bases and the J gene lost 6 bases, with 13 bases spanning the gap. CDR3 length: 14 amino acids. The germline V gene encodes CDR1 SGHTA and CDR2 FQGNSA. CDR3 amino acids: CASSFGVPGDTQYF. For the CDR3, the DNA is TGTGCCAGCAGCTTTGGGGTTCCAGGGGATACGCAGTATTTT.

V usage is TRBV25-1 and J usage is TRBJ1-4; possible D gene TRBD1, 6 bases. CDR3 size: 14 residues. The V and J ends lost 4 bases and 4 bases respectively, with 10 bases between them. CDR1 and CDR2 (germline): MGHDK, SYGVNS. DNA for the CDR3: TGTGCCAGCAGTGGGGGAGGGGGTAATGAAAAACTGTTTTTT. As protein: CASSGGGGNEKLFF.

The CDR3 loop is CASQPLDRGITGELFF. The CDR3 region has the DNA TGTGCCAGTCAACCCCTGGACAGGGGAATCACCGGGGAGCTGTTTTTT. V and J are TRBV19 and TRBJ2-2; 9 nucleotides line up with TRBD1. V trimming: 8 bases; J trimming: 4 bases; junction bases outside the gene matches: 11. Germline assignment: CDR1 LNHDA and CDR2 SQIVND (reference sequence). The CDR3 has 16 residues. Supplemented by reference TRBV19 and TRBJ2-2, the full variable domain reads DGGITQSPKYLFRKEGQNVTLSCEQNLNHDAMYWYRQDPGQGLRLIYYSQIVNDFQKGDIAEGYSVSREKKESFPLTVTSAQKNPTAFYLCASQPLDRGITGELFFGEGSRLTVL.

V and J are TRBV29-1 and TRBJ2-1, with 15 bases identical to TRBD2. From germline, CDR1 is SQVTM and CDR2 ANQGSEA. After removal of 4 bases from V and 6 bases from J, the junction contained 4 bases not matched to a gene. The CDR3 is 15 residues long. DNA of the CDR3: TGCAGCGTTGGGACTAGCGGGGGGGCCGGCAATGAGCAGTTCTTC. Encoded protein: CSVGTSGGAGNEQFF.

The gene calls are TRBV3-1 (or the pseudogene TRBV3-2) and TRBJ2-3; 11 positions agree with TRBD2. With 3 bases clipped from V and 5 bases from J, the junction kept 7 bases outside the gene matches. This CDR3 has 16 residues. Germline lookup yields CDR1 LGHDT and CDR2 YNNKEL (reference sequence). The CDR3 spells CASSHGGLADRDTQYF. CDR3 DNA sequence: TGTGCCAGCAGCCATGGGGGACTAGCGGACCGAGATACGCAGTATTTT.

This clone has just a few counts. This rearrangement joins TRBV24-1 to TRBJ1-3, with TRBD1 as a possible D gene (5 bases). The V gene lost 0 bases and the J gene lost 0 bases, with 26 bases spanning the gap. The CDR3 spans 22 residues. Germline V gives CDR1 KGHDR, CDR2 SFDVKD. The CDR3 DNA follows: TGTGCCACCAGTGATTTGCATTTTGGGGTAGCGGGACGGCTCCTCTCTGGAAACACCATATATTTT. It is translated as CATSDLHFGVAGRLLSGNTIYF.

V and J are TRBV3-1 (or the pseudogene TRBV3-2) and TRBJ2-7; D remains ambiguous. The V and J ends lost 4 bases and 3 bases respectively, with 10 bases between them. Germline lookup yields CDR1 LGHDT and CDR2 YNNKEL (reference sequence). CDR3 size: 13 residues. DNA for the CDR3: TGTGCCAGCAGCCTTTTAAACAGCTACGAGCAGTACTTC. Amino acid sequence: CASSLLNSYEQYF.

The chain carries TRBV29-1 and TRBJ2-1; D possibly corresponds to TRBD2 (6 bases). V lost 8 bases and J 0 bases, leaving 23 bases between the germline ends. Looked up from germline, CDR1 is SQVTM and CDR2 is ANQGSEA. The CDR3 is 17 residues long. CDR3 bases: TGCAGCCCTTCGCGGGACTTGGGGGATCTCTCCTACAATGAGCAGTTCTTC. Translating gives CSPSRDLGDLSYNEQFF.

The chain carries TRBV9 and TRBJ2-1; 12 positions agree with TRBD2. The CDR3 spans 16 residues. Per the germline V gene, CDR1 is SGDLS and CDR2 is YYNGEE. V trimming: 0 bases; J trimming: 8 bases; junction bases outside the gene matches: 6. CDR3 sequence (DNA): TGTGCCAGCAGCGTAGCTAGCGGGGGGGTTGGGGATGAGCAGTTCTTC. The encoded protein is CASSVASGGVGDEQFF.

The rearrangement links TRBV10-3 to TRBJ1-3; TRBD1 matches at 7 bases. Per the germline V gene, CDR1 is ENHRY and CDR2 is SYGVKD. The CDR3 is 16 residues long. V lost 2 bases, J lost 0 bases, and 4 bases stayed unmatched. CDR3 amino acids: CAISEGGQSSGNTIYF. The CDR3 nucleotides read TGTGCCATCAGTGAGGGGGGACAGAGCTCTGGAAACACCATATATTTT.

The V and J genes are TRBV19 and TRBJ2-7, with 10 bases aligning to TRBD1. The ends lost 3 bases at V and 5 bases at J; junction bases unmatched: 7. Germline V CDR1 and CDR2: LNHDA, SQIVND (reference sequence). The CDR3 spans 15 residues. The CDR3 is CASSILADRGHEQYF. Here the CDR3 DNA reads TGTGCCAGTAGTATTCTTGCCGACAGGGGGCACGAGCAGTACTTC.

The rearrangement uses TRBV19 and TRBJ1-2, with D tentatively TRBD1 (6 bases). The V end lost 1 base, the J end lost 6 bases, and 18 bases lay between the germline ends. The CDR3 spans 16 residues. Per the germline V gene, CDR1 is LNHDA and CDR2 is SQIVND (reference sequence). CDR3 sequence: CASSIVNGRGRHGYTF. The CDR3 nucleotides are TGTGCCAGTAGTATAGTAAATGGCAGGGGAAGACATGGCTACACCTTC.